The 31 T cell receptor beta chains below were found in one sample sequenced in a study of blood T cell repertoires in COVID-19. Repertoires were generated with immunoSEQ multiplex PCR, while TCRdb's copy carries only in-frame clones and drops some. The profile shows about 290,000 clones, around 86% of them singletons. Input material: PBMCs or T cells enriched from blood (not recorded which). These receptors were taken from a woman aged 40 to 50 who had recovered from COVID-19.

The rearrangement joins TRBV7-6 to TRBJ2-5; 12 positions match TRBD2. Trimming removed 2 bases from V and 5 bases from J; junction bases left unmatched: 18. The CDR3 consists of 20 residues. CDR1 is SGHVS, CDR2 FNYEAQ, per germline. As DNA, the CDR3 is TGTGCCAGCAGCTTATTAGTACGGAGTCTAGCGGGAGGGCCGGGGGAGACCCAGTACTTC. Its translation: CASSLLVRSLAGGPGETQYF.

The V and J genes are TRBV7-2 and TRBJ1-1, with D tentatively TRBD1 (6 bases). CDR1 and CDR2 from the germline V gene are SGHTA and FQGNSA. The CDR3 loop spans 13 amino acids. Trimming pared 6 bases from V and 4 bases from J, leaving 12 bases between. The DNA of the CDR3 is TGTGCCAGCAGTGTAAGACAGGCCACTGAAGCTTTCTTT. Protein sequence: CASSVRQATEAFF.

This clone was observed a few times. The chain recombines TRBV19 with TRBJ2-7; 12 nucleotides line up with TRBD2. Germline CDR1 LNHDA, CDR2 SQIVND (reference sequence). CDR3 length: 18 residues. V lost 4 bases to trimming and J lost 0 bases; unmatched junction nucleotides: 10. The CDR3 spells CASSRGLAGIASSYEQYF. The CDR3, as DNA: TGTGCCAGTAGTAGAGGACTAGCGGGGATTGCGAGCTCCTACGAGCAGTACTTC.

The chain is built from TRBV2 and TRBJ1-2; 9 nucleotides agree with TRBD1. After removal of 9 bases from V and 4 bases from J, the junction contained 12 bases not matched to a gene. In germline, CDR1 is SNHLY, CDR2 FYNNEI. The CDR3 consists of 15 residues. CDR3 DNA: TGTGCCAGGAAGGGACAGGGCCCTTTGCGCTATGGCTACACCTTC. Its translation: CARKGQGPLRYGYTF.

This clone was recorded only once. V is TRBV5-1 and J is TRBJ1-2; TRBD1 aligns across 7 bases. V lost 2 bases, J lost 2 bases, and 6 bases stayed unmatched. CDR3 length: 15 amino acids. Looked up from germline, CDR1 is SGHRS and CDR2 is YFSETQ. CDR3 amino acids: CASSFTGVGNYGYTF. The DNA for the CDR3 is TGCGCCAGCAGCTTTACAGGGGTAGGGAACTATGGCTACACCTTC.

The rearrangement links TRBV28 to TRBJ1-2, with 10 bases aligning to TRBD1. This CDR3 spans 15 amino acids. Trimming cost V 5 bases and J 7 bases; bases outside gene matches: 10. Germline V gene data show CDR1 as MDHEN and CDR2 as SYDVKM. The chain's CDR3 is CASSGTGTGVRGYTF. The DNA for the CDR3 is TGTGCCAGCAGTGGAACCGGGACAGGGGTTCGTGGCTACACCTTC.

The chain is built from TRBV6-4 and TRBJ1-2; tentative D call: TRBD1 (6 bases). The germline gives CDR1 MRHNA, CDR2 SNTAGT. The V and J ends lost 7 bases and 9 bases respectively, with 21 bases between them. The CDR3 totals 14 residues. In nucleotides, the CDR3 is TGTGCCAGCACTTGTCAGGGGCATAATTGGAGCTACACCTTC. This gives the protein CASTCQGHNWSYTF.

The chain carries TRBV5-1 and TRBJ2-3; D perhaps matches TRBD1 (6 bases). The V gene lost 5 bases and the J gene lost 0 bases, with 13 bases spanning the gap. Looked up from germline, CDR1 is SGHRS and CDR2 is YFSETQ. CDR3 length: 15 residues. The CDR3 nucleotides read TGCGCCAGCAGGCTGGGGGCGACTAGCACAGATACGCAGTATTTT. Its translation: CASRLGATSTDTQYF.

This rearrangement joins TRBV5-1 to TRBJ2-3, with D perhaps TRBD2 (6 bases). V was trimmed by 2 bases and J by 0 bases, leaving 10 bases between them. CDR1 is SGHRS, CDR2 YFSETQ, per germline. The CDR3 is 15 residues long. Here the CDR3 reads CASSFGGVSTDTQYF. DNA of the CDR3: TGCGCCAGCAGCTTTGGCGGGGTGAGCACAGATACGCAGTATTTT.

CDR3 DNA: TGTGCCAGCAGCTTAGCGAGGGATCCAAATGGCTACACCTTC. Amino acids: CASSLARDPNGYTF. The gene calls are TRBV7-2 and TRBJ1-2; D unclear. CDR3 length: 14 residues. V was pared by 0 bases and J by 6 bases, with 11 bases between. Germline-derived CDR1 and CDR2 are SGHTA and FQGNSA.

On this clone: A read error may account for a junction end that differs from germline. The chain has TRBV3-1 (or the pseudogene TRBV3-2) and TRBJ2-2, with D perhaps TRBD2 (5 bases). The CDR3 extends over 14 amino acids. Germline lookup yields CDR1 LGHDT and CDR2 YNNKEL (reference sequence). CDR3 nucleotides: TGTGCCAGCAGCCGCCTCCCGGATTCCGGGAAGCTGTTTTTT. Its translation: CASSRLPDSGKLFF.

The V gene is TRBV4-3, the J gene TRBJ1-4; 8 bases align to TRBD1. The CDR3 totals 16 residues. Germline assignment: CDR1 LGHNA and CDR2 YSLEER. The V gene end was trimmed by 3 bases and the J gene end by 2 bases; junction bases not matched to a gene: 5. CDR3 sequence (DNA): TGCGCCAGCAGCCATCTCCAGGGGGCGACTAATGAAAAACTGTTTTTT. It translates to CASSHLQGATNEKLFF.

The chain links TRBV5-8 to TRBJ1-2; TRBD1 might be the D (5 bases). Germline V gene lookup returns CDR1 SGHTS and CDR2 YDEGEE. The CDR3 consists of 13 residues. Deletions cut 1 base from V and 4 bases from J, with 8 bases between. The CDR3 nucleotides read TGTGCCAGCAGCTTGTCGACAGTCTATGGCTACACCTTC. It encodes CASSLSTVYGYTF.

The chain combines TRBV2 with TRBJ2-1, with a weak D call TRBD2 (6 bases). The CDR3 spans 14 residues. Germline lookup yields CDR1 SNHLY and CDR2 FYNNEI. V gave up 4 bases and J gave up 3 bases, with 10 bases separating them. The CDR3 loop reads CASSGQGLYNEQFF. The CDR3 bases are TGTGCCAGCAGTGGGCAGGGACTCTACAATGAGCAGTTCTTC.

Comment on this clone: This sample includes further DNA sequences coding for the same CDR3. The rearrangement joins TRBV12-3 or TRBV12-4 to TRBJ1-2, with a tentative D call TRBD1 (5 bases). Trimming took 6 bases from V and 5 from J, leaving 10 bases between them. The CDR3 is 12 amino acids. CDR3 bases: TGTGCCAGCAGCCCCGGGGGGTATGGCTACACCTTC. This sequence encodes CASSPGGYGYTF.

This clone occurred a few times. The V and J genes are TRBV5-1 and TRBJ1-2; D is uncertain. The CDR3 is 14 residues long. V was clipped by 3 bases and J by 7 bases, with 16 bases between them. Germline CDR1 SGHRS, CDR2 YFSETQ. The chain's CDR3 is CASSSPEGASGYTF. The CDR3 nucleotides are TGCGCCAGCAGCTCCCCGGAGGGCGCGAGTGGCTACACCTTC.

CDR3 protein: CSVRGTTPYGYTF. Here the CDR3 DNA reads TGCAGCGTTAGAGGGACAACCCCTTATGGCTACACCTTC. The genes are TRBV29-1 and TRBJ1-2, with D tentatively TRBD1 (6 bases). This CDR3 spans 13 amino acids. The germline CDR1 and CDR2 sequences are SQVTM and ANQGSEA. Trimming cost V 5 bases and J 5 bases, with 15 bases left between them.

This clone was picked up one time. The chain recombines TRBV7-6 with TRBJ1-2; 9 nucleotides align to TRBD1. This CDR3 is built from 15 residues. Unmatched junction bases numbered 7, after V lost 2 bases and J lost 6 bases. Germline V gives CDR1 SGHVS, CDR2 FNYEAQ. The CDR3 region has the DNA TGTGCCAGCAGCTTAAAACCCACAGGGGGCCATGGCTACACCTTC. Its translation: CASSLKPTGGHGYTF. Full variable domain (outside the CDR3, taken from reference TRBV7-6 and TRBJ1-2): GAGVSQSPRYKVTKRGQDVALRCDPISGHVSLYWYRQALGQGPEFLTYFNYEAQQDKSGLPNDRFSAERPEGSISTLTIQRTEQRDSAMYRCASSLKPTGGHGYTFGSGTRLTVV.

This sequence joins TRBV6-2 or TRBV6-3 and TRBJ2-1; D is unresolved. Germline V CDR1 and CDR2: MNHEY, SVGEGT. CDR3 length: 13 residues. V lost 0 bases, J lost 8 bases, and 8 bases lay in between. For the CDR3, the DNA is TGTGCCAGCAGTTACTCCGGGTGGGATGAGCAGTTCTTC. Translated: CASSYSGWDEQFF.

V gene TRBV5-1 combines with J gene TRBJ2-5, with 7 bases lining up with TRBD2. Germline V lookup: CDR1 SGHRS, CDR2 YFSETQ. Germline trimming cut 5 bases from V and 4 bases from J; bases unmatched to any gene: 8. The CDR3 sequence is 14 residues long. The CDR3 sequence: CASRALAGLETQYF. In DNA form, the CDR3 reads TGCGCCAGCAGGGCATTAGCGGGCCTAGAGACCCAGTACTTC.

This sequence joins TRBV6-5 and TRBJ1-1; D is possibly TRBD1 (5 bases). V shed 6 bases and J shed 1 base, with 15 bases lying between them. This CDR3 spans 15 amino acids. Germline CDR1 MNHEY, CDR2 SVGAGI. For the CDR3, the DNA is TGTGCCAGCAGATCCGTACAGGAGAAGAACACTGAAGCTTTCTTT. Encoded protein: CASRSVQEKNTEAFF.

The chain joins TRBV19 to TRBJ1-1, with 9 nucleotides matching TRBD1. The germline CDR1 and CDR2 sequences are LNHDA and SQIVND (reference sequence). The V and J ends lost 10 bases and 1 base, in that order; junction bases with no gene match: 7. CDR3 length equals 14 residues. The CDR3: CATTVGQGNTEAFF. CDR3 bases: TGTGCCACCACAGTGGGACAGGGGAACACTGAAGCTTTCTTT.

The chain links TRBV2 to TRBJ2-6, with D uncertain. CDR3 length: 16 amino acids. Germline values: CDR1 SNHLY, CDR2 FYNNEI. V was clipped by 6 bases and J by 2 bases, with 14 bases between them. As DNA, the CDR3 is TGTGCCAGCAGAGCCCATTTTTCAACTGGGGCCAACGTCCTGACTTTC. Its translation: CASRAHFSTGANVLTF. The whole variable domain, filled in from reference TRBV2 and TRBJ2-6, reads EPEVTQTPSHQVTQMGQEVILRCVPISNHLYFYWYRQILGQKVEFLVSFYNNEISEKSEIFDDQFSVERPDGSNFTLKIRSTKLEDSAMYFCASRAHFSTGANVLTFGAGSRLTVL.

This sequence joins TRBV5-1 and TRBJ2-2; TRBD1 aligns across 9 bases. The germline gives CDR1 SGHRS, CDR2 YFSETQ. V lost 3 bases, J lost 5 bases, and 8 bases stayed unmatched. The CDR3 length is 16 residues. CDR3 amino acids: CASSSGRTGATGELFF. In DNA, the CDR3 is TGCGCCAGCAGCTCCGGACGGACAGGGGCGACCGGGGAGCTGTTTTTT.

The sample holds one count of this clone. The V and J genes are TRBV9 and TRBJ1-3, with D possibly being TRBD1 (5 bases). The V end was cut by 4 bases, the J end by 5 bases, with 13 bases between. The germline V gene has CDR1 SGDLS and CDR2 YYNGEE. This CDR3 is built from 14 residues. CDR3 region: CASSPFQGRNTIYF. CDR3 coding DNA: TGTGCCAGCAGCCCCTTCCAGGGCCGAAACACCATATATTTT.

This clone was recorded only once. The chain joins TRBV2 to TRBJ1-2, with D perhaps matching TRBD1 (5 bases). V was shortened by 9 bases and J by 5 bases, with 19 bases between the two germline ends. CDR3 length equals 14 residues. Germline CDR1 reads SNHLY; CDR2 reads FYNNEI. In DNA, the CDR3 is TGTGCCAGTATCCCGGGGCCGGGGGTATATGGCTACACCTTC. Translated: CASIPGPGVYGYTF.

The J gene is TRBJ2-2, the V gene TRBV7-3; the D gene is possibly TRBD2 (6 bases). The CDR3 totals 15 residues. The germline V gene has CDR1 SGHTA and CDR2 FQGTGA. V was shortened by 1 base and J by 2 bases, with 8 bases between the two germline ends. The CDR3 is CASSLSGKNTGELFF. The CDR3 bases are TGTGCCAGCAGCTTAAGCGGGAAAAACACCGGGGAGCTGTTTTTT.

The chain combines TRBV18 with TRBJ1-1; perhaps TRBD1 as D (6 bases). Trimming removed 3 bases from V and 3 bases from J, with 14 bases in between. CDR1 and CDR2 from the germline V gene are KGHSH and LQKENI. The CDR3 length is 15 residues. The CDR3: CASSPGRGGYTEAFF. CDR3 nucleotide sequence: TGTGCCAGCTCACCCGGTCGGGGGGGCTACACTGAAGCTTTCTTT.

This rearrangement joins TRBV2 to TRBJ2-5, with D perhaps matching TRBD2 (6 bases). The CDR3 has 13 amino acids. V was pared by 2 bases and J by 6 bases, with 10 bases between. Germline values: CDR1 SNHLY, CDR2 FYNNEI. CDR3 in DNA: TGTGCCAGCAGTGAACGGGAGTGGAAGACCCAGTACTTC. Translating gives CASSEREWKTQYF. The variable domain in full, with the rest retrieved from reference TRBV2 and TRBJ2-5, is EPEVTQTPSHQVTQMGQEVILRCVPISNHLYFYWYRQILGQKVEFLVSFYNNEISEKSEIFDDQFSVERPDGSNFTLKIRSTKLEDSAMYFCASSEREWKTQYFGPGTRLLVL.

The chain carries TRBV5-4 and TRBJ2-7; D possibly corresponds to TRBD1 (5 bases). Germline V lookup: CDR1 SGHNT, CDR2 YYREEE (reference sequence). The CDR3 runs 16 residues. V was pared by 4 bases and J by 1 base, with 18 bases between. The CDR3 sequence is CASSPTGAGKSYEQYF. The DNA of the CDR3 is TGTGCCAGCAGCCCTACAGGAGCAGGGAAATCCTACGAGCAGTACTTC.

The V and J genes are TRBV7-9 and TRBJ2-7; D possibly corresponds to TRBD2 (6 bases). The germline CDR1 and CDR2 sequences are SEHNR and FQNEAQ (reference sequence). V lost 3 bases and J lost 0, with 15 bases in between. The CDR3 contains 16 residues. The CDR3 DNA is TGTGCCAGCAGCTTTGGCCCGGGAGAGGGCTCCTACGAGCAGTACTTC. Amino acid sequence: CASSFGPGEGSYEQYF.